The present entry profiles one T cell receptor (beta chain) with its context. Antigen specificity is unknown. The source of the sample is a study of OX40 agonist ivuxolimab in advanced cancers. The overall study: Participants could have had prior anti-PD-1, anti-PD-L1 or anti-CTLA-4 therapy, and approximately 37% had some. Study results and limitations: CD4+ T cells averaged fewer expanded clones than CD8+ T cells. No antigen was identified for the clonally expanded peripheral T cells.

The repertoire was sequenced with immunoSEQ multiplex PCR; TCRdb's copy has only in-frame clones and lacks some. The table has 65,000 to 85,000 clones, approximately 89% seen once. With 6 bases removed from V and 4 bases from J, the gap between germline ends came to 10 bases. CDR3 length equals 13 residues. Germline-derived CDR1 and CDR2 are SNHLY and FYNNEI. The chain carries TRBV2 and TRBJ2-1; D is ambiguous. This receptor was obtained from an adult with an advanced solid tumor such as melanoma, head and neck, liver or kidney cancer. This specimen consisted of CD4+ or CD8+ T cells sorted from blood, obtained in a trial of the OX40 agonist ivuxolimab. The DNA of the CDR3 is TGTGCCAGCAGACTTGACCGATACAATGAGCAGTTCTTC. Its translation is CASRLDRYNEQFF.